The 25 T cell receptor beta chains given below trace back to one sample, sequenced in a study of blood T cell repertoires in COVID-19. TCRdb keeps only in-frame clones here, not all; method: immunoSEQ multiplex PCR. The data hold 200,000 to 250,000 clones, with approximately 84% observed a single time. The material sequenced was peripheral blood. Every receptor here comes from a woman older than 75 with COVID-19, enrolled during active disease.

This rearrangement joins TRBV19 to TRBJ1-3; unclear D gene. CDR3 length: 13 residues. Germline V gene data show CDR1 as LNHDA and CDR2 as SQIVND (reference sequence). The ends were cut back, 6 bases at V and 2 bases at J, with 8 bases in the middle. Written as DNA, the CDR3 is TGTGCCAGTAGCTTCCTCCCTGGAAACACCATATATTTT. Translating gives CASSFLPGNTIYF.

The rearrangement joins TRBV10-1 to TRBJ2-1; D is possibly TRBD2 (6 bases). The ends were cut back, 6 bases at V and 5 bases at J, with 11 bases in the middle. CDR1 is WNHNN, CDR2 SYGVQD, per germline (reference sequence). This CDR3 has 13 amino acids. The CDR3 region is CASSPGGHNEQFF. The CDR3 DNA follows: TGCGCCAGCAGCCCCGGGGGTCACAATGAGCAGTTCTTC.

This clone was seen only once. This chain links TRBV18 with TRBJ1-1, with 8 bases lining up with TRBD1. The length of the CDR3 is 15 residues. Trimming at V came to 6 bases and at J to 6 bases, leaving 12 bases not matched to a gene. Germline CDR1 and CDR2: KGHSH and LQKENI. The CDR3 protein is CASSQTSGQAPEAFF. CDR3 nucleotides: TGTGCCAGCTCGCAAACCTCGGGACAGGCGCCTGAAGCTTTCTTT.

The V call is TRBV6-1, the J call TRBJ2-7; 8 nucleotides align to TRBD1. This CDR3 contains 18 residues. Germline V CDR1 and CDR2: MNHNS, SASEGT. The V gene end was trimmed by 0 bases and the J gene end by 3 bases; junction bases not matched to a gene: 13. The CDR3, as DNA: TGTGCCAGCAGTGAAGCGGGGTATTGGACAGGGAGCTTCTACGAGCAGTACTTC. Residues: CASSEAGYWTGSFYEQYF.

The chain is built from TRBV5-1 and TRBJ2-1; possibly TRBD2 for D (6 bases). This CDR3 spans 14 amino acids. V lost 4 bases to trimming and J lost 8 bases, with 16 bases between them. Germline CDR1 SGHRS, CDR2 YFSETQ. In DNA form, the CDR3 reads TGCGCCAGCAGCGCCGGTTGGACGGGGGATGAGCAGTTCTTC. This sequence encodes CASSAGWTGDEQFF. Full variable domain (rest looked up from reference TRBV5-1 and TRBJ2-1): KAGVTQTPRYLIKTRGQQVTLSCSPISGHRSVSWYQQTPGQGLQFLFEYFSETQRNKGNFPGRFSGRQFSNSRSEMNVSTLELGDSALYLCASSAGWTGDEQFFGPGTRLTVL.

The genes are TRBV28 and TRBJ2-7; no clear D gene. The germline V and J ends were trimmed by 8 bases and 2 bases, with 16 bases remaining between them. Germline V CDR1 and CDR2: MDHEN, SYDVKM. The CDR3 totals 14 residues. The CDR3 reads CASSPLQWPYEQYF. In DNA form, the CDR3 reads TGTGCCAGCTCACCGTTACAGTGGCCCTACGAGCAGTACTTC.

The gene calls are TRBV10-3 and TRBJ2-7; 8 nucleotides align to TRBD1. Germline CDR1 reads ENHRY; CDR2 reads SYGVKD. The CDR3 loop spans 13 amino acids. The J segment lost 5 bases and the V segment lost 4 bases, leaving 4 bases of the junction unmatched. Here the CDR3 reads CAISARGQDEQYF. For the CDR3, the DNA is TGTGCCATCAGTGCCAGGGGGCAAGACGAGCAGTACTTC.

This rearrangement joins TRBV19 to TRBJ2-7, with 7 nucleotides matching TRBD1. CDR1 is LNHDA, CDR2 SQIVND, per germline (reference sequence). This CDR3 comprises 14 residues. The trim removed 4 bases at V and 0 bases at J, leaving 3 bases unmatched. The CDR3 protein is CASSTDRFSYEQYF. CDR3 nucleotide sequence: TGTGCCAGTAGTACGGACAGGTTCTCCTACGAGCAGTACTTC.

The rearrangement uses TRBV5-1 and TRBJ1-3; tentative D call: TRBD1 (6 bases). Trimming took 3 bases from V and 0 from J, leaving 16 bases between them. CDR3 size: 17 residues. In germline, CDR1 is SGHRS, CDR2 YFSETQ. CDR3 nucleotides: TGCGCCAGCAGCTCATATCGCGGGGGCAACTCTGGAAACACCATATATTTT. It encodes CASSSYRGGNSGNTIYF.

J is TRBJ1-4 and V is TRBV12-3 or TRBV12-4; D might be TRBD1 (6 bases). The CDR3 extends over 13 amino acids. V lost 8 bases, J lost 8 bases, and 15 bases lay in between. The CDR3 spells CASQRGATEKLFF. The CDR3 bases are TGTGCCAGCCAACGGGGGGCGACGGAAAAACTGTTTTTT.

This clone was observed a single time. The chain joins TRBV5-1 to TRBJ2-2; no clear D gene. This CDR3 is 14 amino acids long. Trimming took 0 bases from V and 3 from J, leaving 6 bases between them. The germline V gene encodes CDR1 SGHRS and CDR2 YFSETQ. CDR3 residues: CASSLEAHTGELFF. CDR3 DNA: TGCGCCAGCAGCTTGGAAGCCCACACCGGGGAGCTGTTTTTT.

The chain uses TRBV5-1 and TRBJ2-5; 9 positions match TRBD2. The CDR3 spans 15 residues. Germline V gene data show CDR1 as SGHRS and CDR2 as YFSETQ. V shed 4 bases and J 9 bases; nucleotides not matched to a gene: 13. The CDR3: CASSPAPGTSLAQYF. In DNA form, the CDR3 reads TGCGCCAGCAGCCCAGCCCCCGGGACTAGCTTGGCCCAGTACTTC.

V usage is TRBV2 and J usage is TRBJ1-3; D gene ambiguous. This CDR3 has 16 residues. Germline CDR1 reads SNHLY; CDR2 reads FYNNEI. Trimming removed 3 bases from V and 2 bases from J, with 14 bases in between. Here the CDR3 reads CASSEWTGFTGNTIYF. CDR3 nucleotide sequence: TGTGCCAGCAGTGAGTGGACGGGATTTACTGGAAACACCATATATTTT. The entire variable domain, with the rest obtained from reference TRBV2 and TRBJ1-3, is as follows: EPEVTQTPSHQVTQMGQEVILRCVPISNHLYFYWYRQILGQKVEFLVSFYNNEISEKSEIFDDQFSVERPDGSNFTLKIRSTKLEDSAMYFCASSEWTGFTGNTIYFGEGSWLTVV.

The V gene is TRBV6-5, the J gene TRBJ1-6; D is possibly TRBD1 (6 bases). V lost 7 bases and J lost 5, with 15 bases in between. Germline-derived CDR1 and CDR2 are MNHEY and SVGAGI. This CDR3 has 15 amino acids. The CDR3 is CASTRRQGNNSPLHF. CDR3 DNA: TGTGCCAGCACCAGGCGGCAGGGGAATAATTCACCCCTCCACTTT.

The chain employs TRBV9 and TRBJ2-2; 9 bases line up with TRBD1. The V gene end was trimmed by 4 bases and the J gene end by 4 bases; junction bases not matched to a gene: 14. CDR1 is SGDLS, CDR2 YYNGEE, per germline. The CDR3 is 18 residues long. CDR3: CASSLRSTGTGFTGELFF. For the CDR3, the DNA is TGTGCCAGCAGCTTACGTAGCACCGGGACAGGGTTCACCGGGGAGCTGTTTTTT.

The V and J genes are TRBV7-3 and TRBJ2-1; D possibly corresponds to TRBD2 (5 bases). Germline values: CDR1 SGHTA, CDR2 FQGTGA. V was cut by 5 bases and J by 3 bases, with 8 bases left in between. The length of the CDR3 is 13 residues. The CDR3 reads CASSRDYYNEQFF. The DNA for the CDR3 is TGTGCCAGCAGCCGAGACTACTACAATGAGCAGTTCTTC.

J is TRBJ1-2 and V is TRBV6-5; no reliable D call. The germline V gene encodes CDR1 MNHEY and CDR2 SVGAGI. V was cut by 8 bases and J by 4 bases, with 17 bases left in between. The CDR3 covers 14 residues. CDR3 coding DNA: TGTGCCAGCGAGGGATCGGTCCCTCCCTATGGCTACACCTTC. Its protein product is CASEGSVPPYGYTF.

J is TRBJ1-1 and V is TRBV7-8; 7 nucleotides match TRBD1. This CDR3 contains 15 residues. Looked up from germline, CDR1 is SGHVS and CDR2 is FQNEAQ. J lost 1 base, V lost 6 bases, and 8 bases had no gene match. The CDR3 nucleotides read TGTGCCAGCAGTCGAAGGGGACAGCCGAACACTGAAGCTTTCTTT. It encodes CASSRRGQPNTEAFF.

V and J are TRBV15 and TRBJ2-5; 9 nucleotides agree with TRBD2. This CDR3 has 15 amino acids. V lost 0 bases and J lost 4; bases outside the gene matches: 3. The germline V gene has CDR1 LNHNV and CDR2 YYDKDF (reference sequence). This CDR3 is CATSRDRLAAETQYF. The CDR3 bases are TGTGCCACCAGCAGAGATCGACTAGCGGCAGAGACCCAGTACTTC.

This chain uses TRBV18 with TRBJ2-5; 10 bases line up with TRBD1. The trim removed 3 bases at V and 5 bases at J, leaving 3 bases unmatched. CDR3 size: 14 residues. The V gene's germline CDR1 is KGHSH and CDR2 LQKENI. CDR3 bases: TGTGCCAGCTCACCGGACAGGGGGACGGAGACCCAGTACTTC. Translating gives CASSPDRGTETQYF. The complete variable domain, with remaining parts taken from reference TRBV18 and TRBJ2-5, reads NAGVMQNPRHLVRRRGQEARLRCSPMKGHSHVYWYRQLPEEGLKFMVYLQKENIIDESGMPKERFSAEFPKEGPSILRIQQVVRGDSAAYFCASSPDRGTETQYFGPGTRLLVL.

The chain carries TRBV6-6 and TRBJ2-2, with 12 bases matching TRBD2. Germline CDR1 MNHNY, CDR2 SVGAGI (reference sequence). The CDR3 totals 15 residues. With V trimmed by 5 bases and J by 5 bases, 3 bases remained unmatched. The CDR3 sequence: CASSTSGGRTGELFF. The CDR3 nucleotides are TGTGCCAGCAGTACTAGCGGGGGGCGGACCGGGGAGCTGTTTTTT.

This clone appeared a single time. J is TRBJ2-1 and V is TRBV9; 7 bases fit TRBD2. The length of the CDR3 is 18 residues. The trim removed 0 bases at V and 5 bases at J, leaving 14 bases unmatched. Germline V lookup: CDR1 SGDLS, CDR2 YYNGEE. In nucleotides, the CDR3 is TGTGCCAGCAGCGTAGAATGGGGTGGCGGGAGCGGCCACAATGAGCAGTTCTTC. Translated, it gives CASSVEWGGGSGHNEQFF.

This chain links TRBV27 with TRBJ1-1; D is unresolved. The CDR3 spans 12 residues. V was trimmed by 6 bases and J by 5 bases, leaving 10 bases between them. Germline CDR1 reads MNHEY; CDR2 reads SMNVEV (reference sequence). This chain's CDR3 is CASRGRRTEAFF. The CDR3, as DNA: TGTGCCAGCAGGGGCAGGAGGACTGAAGCTTTCTTT.

This clone has only one observation. Relative to the germline gene, one junction end is altered; a read error may explain this. The chain employs TRBV3-1 (or the pseudogene TRBV3-2) and TRBJ2-7; a possible D gene is TRBD2 (5 bases). Germline values: CDR1 LGHDT, CDR2 YNNKEL (reference sequence). The length of the CDR3 is 12 residues. The CDR3 sequence: CASSSSGRAVDF. CDR3 sequence (DNA): TGTGCCAGCAGCTCAAGTGGCCGAGCGGTGGACTTC.

The chain employs TRBV9 and TRBJ2-7; D is ambiguous. Trimming left V 4 bases short and J 3 bases short, with 14 bases between. Germline V lookup: CDR1 SGDLS, CDR2 YYNGEE. The CDR3 is 14 residues long. The CDR3 DNA reads as TGTGCCAGCAGCCCCCGTGGGCAGGACTACGAGCAGTACTTC. Protein: CASSPRGQDYEQYF.